These 23 T cell receptor beta chains were all obtained from the same sample, sequenced in a study of CD8 T cells in ankylosing spondylitis. Each CDR3 protein gets one entry after TCRdb re-called the 5' RACE reads with MiXCR. The sample carries some 140,000 distinct CDR3 sequences, 8% to 9% recorded once. Material for sequencing was synovial fluid, either unsorted or a sorted T cell fraction (not recorded which). The receptors here all came from a male donor with ankylosing spondylitis.

The sample holds one count of this clonotype. This chain joins TRBV19 and TRBJ2-7; 9 bases align to TRBD1. The CDR3 runs to 14 residues. Germline values: CDR1 LNHDA, CDR2 SQIVND (reference sequence). With 4 bases clipped from V and 5 bases from J, the junction kept 6 bases outside the gene matches. The CDR3 region has the DNA TGTGCCAGTAGTAGGGGGACAGGGACCAACGAGCAGTACTTC. It is translated as CASSRGTGTNEQYF.

This clonotype turned up a few times. J is TRBJ2-1 and V is TRBV3-1, with TRBD2 matching 11 bases. Unmatched junction bases numbered 10, after V lost 5 bases and J lost 7 bases. Germline V CDR1 and CDR2: LGHDT, YNNKEL (reference sequence). The CDR3 has 16 residues. CDR3 loop: CASSFQLAGVRNEQFF. CDR3 coding DNA: TGTGCCAGCAGCTTCCAACTAGCGGGAGTTAGAAATGAGCAGTTCTTC.

This clonotype was observed at least ten times. V is TRBV7-2 and J is TRBJ1-2; 10 bases map to TRBD1. After removal of 5 bases from V and 7 bases from J, the junction contained 7 bases not matched to a gene. CDR3 size: 14 residues. Per the germline V gene, CDR1 is SGHTA and CDR2 is FQGNSA. CDR3 loop: CASSQGQGMGGYTF. The CDR3 DNA reads as TGTGCCAGCAGCCAGGGACAGGGGATGGGTGGCTACACCTTC.

The rearrangement uses TRBV12-3 or TRBV12-4 and TRBJ2-1; 14 bases align to TRBD2. After removal of 3 bases from V and 8 bases from J, the junction contained 3 bases not matched to a gene. CDR3 size: 15 residues. The CDR3 sequence is CASSLGLAGVDEQFF. The CDR3 region has the DNA TGTGCCAGCAGTTTGGGACTAGCGGGGGTGGATGAGCAGTTCTTC.

The chain employs TRBV6-5 and TRBJ1-1, with TRBD1 identical over 9 bases. Germline V CDR1 and CDR2: MNHEY, SVGAGI. Trimming cost V 6 bases and J 4 bases; bases outside gene matches: 12. The CDR3 length is 16 residues. The CDR3 protein is CASSFTPGQGTTEAFF. The CDR3 DNA sequence: TGTGCCAGCAGCTTTACTCCGGGACAGGGAACCACTGAAGCTTTCTTT.

This clonotype appeared many times. The genes are TRBV5-1 and TRBJ1-2, with TRBD1 identical over 8 bases. This CDR3 contains 15 residues. The ends lost 2 bases at V and 3 bases at J; junction bases unmatched: 6. Germline lookup yields CDR1 SGHRS and CDR2 YFSETQ. The CDR3 sequence: CASSFQGADDYGYTF. The CDR3 DNA is TGCGCCAGCAGCTTTCAGGGGGCGGATGACTATGGCTACACCTTC.

This clonotype appeared a few times. This chain links TRBV21-1 with TRBJ2-5. TRBV21-1 counts as a pseudogene. CDR3 size: 14 residues. CDR3 nucleotide sequence: TGTGCCAGCAGCAAAGTCAGAGATCAAGAGACCCAGTACTTC. Protein product: CASSKVRDQETQYF.

This clonotype was counted many times. V and J are TRBV7-9 and TRBJ2-6; maybe TRBD2 (5 bases). Germline V gene sequence: CDR1 SEHNR, CDR2 FQNEAQ (reference sequence). Trimming took 4 bases from V and 0 from J, leaving 7 bases between them. This CDR3 region has 15 residues. The CDR3 region has the DNA TGTGCCAGCAGCTGGACTGGCTCTGGGGCCAACGTCCTGACTTTC. Translation gives CASSWTGSGANVLTF.

The sample holds a few counts of this clonotype. The V gene is TRBV5-1, the J gene TRBJ2-1; weak D call: TRBD1 (6 bases). This CDR3 has 13 residues. The germline V gene encodes CDR1 SGHRS and CDR2 YFSETQ. V shed 0 bases and J shed 9 bases, with 10 bases lying between them. The CDR3 DNA reads as TGCGCCAGCAGCTTGGAGGGGGTTTTTGAGCAGTTCTTC. This gives the protein CASSLEGVFEQFF.

This rearrangement joins TRBV2 to TRBJ1-5; no clear D. Germline CDR1 is SNHLY and CDR2 is FYNNEI. V lost 3 bases and J 6 bases, leaving 9 bases between the germline ends. The CDR3 extends over 13 amino acids. Here the CDR3 reads CASSEEGIQPQHF. The CDR3 region has the DNA TGTGCCAGCAGTGAGGAGGGAATTCAGCCCCAGCATTTT.

This clonotype was counted many times. The rearrangement joins TRBV2 to TRBJ1-2; D gene uncertain. In germline, CDR1 is SNHLY, CDR2 FYNNEI. With 6 bases removed from V and 6 bases from J, the gap between germline ends came to 11 bases. The CDR3 has 12 residues. The CDR3: CASRITQDGYTF. The CDR3 bases are TGTGCCAGCAGGATAACGCAGGATGGCTACACCTTC.

This clonotype was observed at least ten times. The chain combines TRBV20-1 with TRBJ2-3; 10 nucleotides agree with TRBD1. V shed 5 bases and J 4 bases; nucleotides not matched to a gene: 3. The length of the CDR3 is 13 residues. Germline V gives CDR1 DFQATT, CDR2 SNEGSKA (reference sequence). CDR3 residues: CSAYGQGADTQYF. CDR3 DNA: TGCAGTGCTTATGGACAGGGGGCAGATACGCAGTATTTT.

This chain connects TRBV6-5 to TRBJ2-1; 8 positions agree with TRBD1. V gave up 5 bases and J gave up 14 bases; unmatched junction bases: 5. CDR3 length: 11 amino acids. Germline loops: CDR1 MNHEY, CDR2 SVGAGI. DNA of the CDR3: TGTGCCAGCAGTCGGACAGGGAAGGAGTTCTTC. Its translation: CASSRTGKEFF.

The chain couples TRBV20-1 to TRBJ1-5; 7 nucleotides align to TRBD1. Germline trimming cut 5 bases from V and 6 bases from J; bases unmatched to any gene: 10. The germline V gene has CDR1 DFQATT and CDR2 SNEGSKA (reference sequence). The CDR3 consists of 14 residues. CDR3 DNA: TGCAGTGCTGCCCCCACAGGGGTTGTTCAGCCCCAGCATTTT. Its protein is CSAAPTGVVQPQHF.

This clonotype was seen a few times. The chain is built from TRBV7-2 and TRBJ1-3, with D tentatively TRBD1 (6 bases). Germline CDR1 is SGHTA and CDR2 is FQGNSA. This CDR3 is built from 14 residues. The V and J ends lost 5 bases and 0 bases respectively, with 8 bases between them. DNA of the CDR3: TGTGCCAGCAGCCCACAGGGCTCTGGAAACACCATATATTTT. Translated, it gives CASSPQGSGNTIYF.

This clonotype was recorded many times. The chain uses TRBV28 and TRBJ2-5; 10 nucleotides align to TRBD2. The CDR3 is 16 amino acids. Germline V gene lookup returns CDR1 MDHEN and CDR2 SYDVKM. V gave up 5 bases and J gave up 5 bases; unmatched junction bases: 11. CDR3 amino acids: CASSPASGGQWETQYF. CDR3 sequence (DNA): TGTGCCAGCAGTCCAGCTAGCGGGGGCCAATGGGAGACCCAGTACTTC.

The sample holds a few counts of this clonotype. The rearrangement uses TRBV7-6 and TRBJ2-2; D unresolved. Per the germline V gene, CDR1 is SGHVS and CDR2 is FNYEAQ. V was shortened by 1 base and J by 7 bases, with 13 bases between the two germline ends. The CDR3 is 15 amino acids. CDR3 sequence reads: CASSLVDGLGGELFF. In DNA, the CDR3 is TGTGCCAGCAGCTTAGTCGACGGTCTTGGCGGGGAGCTGTTTTTT.

This clonotype has at least ten counts. The rearrangement joins TRBV20-1 to TRBJ2-1; 10 bases fit TRBD2. CDR1 and CDR2 (germline): DFQATT, SNEGSKA (reference sequence). The CDR3 spans 15 residues. Trimming at V came to 3 bases and at J to 4 bases, leaving 6 bases not matched to a gene. The CDR3 here is CSASSASGGYNEQFF. CDR3 nucleotide sequence: TGCAGTGCTAGTTCGGCTAGCGGGGGATACAATGAGCAGTTCTTC.

Remarks on this clonotype: A clone one base away is much larger, so this may be a read error. This chain uses TRBV15 with TRBJ2-7; 7 nucleotides align to TRBD1. Germline V gene data show CDR1 as LNHNV and CDR2 as YYDKDF (reference sequence). The CDR3 covers 15 residues. The DNA of the CDR3 is TGTGCCGCCAGCGCCGGGGACAGCTCCTACTACGAGCAGTACTTC. Translating it yields CAASAGDSSYYEQYF.

This clonotype showed up many times. The chain carries TRBV7-9 and TRBJ2-7; D is undetermined. V lost 5 bases and J lost 6, with 11 bases in between. Per the germline V gene, CDR1 is SEHNR and CDR2 is FQNEAQ (reference sequence). The CDR3 contains 12 residues. The CDR3 region has the DNA TGTGCCAGCAGCGTCCTTCTTCGCGAGCAGTACTTC. Translation gives CASSVLLREQYF.

V is TRBV6-1 and J is TRBJ2-5; 10 nucleotides line up with TRBD1. The CDR3 has 14 residues. V was pared by 6 bases and J by 5 bases, with 6 bases of the junction left unmatched. Germline V gene sequence: CDR1 MNHNS, CDR2 SASEGT. CDR3 coding DNA: TGTGCCAGCAGAACGGGACAGGGGACGGAGACCCAGTACTTC. This encodes CASRTGQGTETQYF.

This rearrangement joins TRBV27 to TRBJ2-7; a possible D gene is TRBD2 (5 bases). The CDR3 spans 15 residues. The V and J ends lost 5 bases and 3 bases respectively, with 17 bases between them. Germline CDR1 and CDR2: MNHEY and SMNVEV (reference sequence). The CDR3 protein is CASSTYGGNDYEQYF. The CDR3 DNA is TGTGCCAGCAGTACTTACGGAGGAAACGACTACGAGCAGTACTTC.

The rearrangement joins TRBV24-1 to TRBJ2-2; no definite D call. This CDR3 has 16 amino acids. V dropped 1 base and J dropped 6 bases, with 14 bases sitting between them. Per the germline V gene, CDR1 is KGHDR and CDR2 is SFDVKD. The CDR3 region has the DNA TGTGCCACCAGTGATTTTCGCCGCACGGGCGCCGGGGAGCTGTTTTTT. Its protein is CATSDFRRTGAGELFF.